This paragraph reports one T cell receptor (beta chain). As yet, its antigen is unknown. The record originates from a study of shared clonotypes between healthy human individuals. Using approximately 190 ng DNA, approximately 30,000 T cell genomes, the sorted-subset replicate PCRs were run. Sequencing used immunoSEQ multiplex PCR; TCRdb keeps in-frame clones, though not all of them. The repertoire holds some 2,500,000 clones, with around 93% as singletons. Study results and limitations: Naive subsets, compared against memory subsets, generally had larger estimated richness values. Expectations were that clonotype sharing among donors would be affected by sequencing depth. At large depth, rarefaction still showed sorted-subset sequencing to be incomplete.

Trimming shortened V by 2 bases and J by 0 bases, and 20 bases separated the two germline ends. The CDR3 runs to 20 residues. CDR1 MDHEN and CDR2 SYDVKM come from the germline V gene. The TCR sequence derives from a man aged 18 to 29 in good health. Some clones in this sample may be carry-over from other donors' samples. The J gene is TRBJ2-6, the V gene TRBV28; unclear D gene. Sequenced: naive CD4+ T cells from PBMCs. Subset specified: CD45RA+ positively selected. CDR3 residues: CASSLAFMRRISSGANVLTF. CDR3 DNA: TGTGCCAGCAGTTTAGCCTTCATGCGGCGGATTAGCTCTGGGGCCAACGTCCTGACTTTC.